The T cell receptor beta chain described here comes from a study of cytomegalovirus exposure and HLA in healthy donors. Vbeta (60) and Jbeta (13) primers were used in the PCR. Only in-frame clones appear in the TCRdb table, and some are missing; sequencing was by immunoSEQ multiplex PCR. This sample has roughly 90,000 clones, with around 80% found just once. The V and J ends lost 6 bases and 2 bases, in that order; junction bases with no gene match: 6. The CDR3 contains 15 residues. From germline, CDR1 is SNHLY and CDR2 FYNNEI. This clone was observed a handful of times. Its antigen is unidentified. Points from the study as a whole: Analysis was performed later, and it showed HLA-associated TCR beta chains to be more clonally expanded than equally common others. Earlier analysis yielded a pattern in which most TCR beta V segments were productive about 87% or about 30% of the time. Most TCR sequences were uncommon, yet certain public TCRs appeared in many donors. Versus the roughly 700-donor mean, an Asian-associated ancestry cluster reportedly showed fewer N-insertions in a later analysis.

The chain recombines TRBV2 with TRBJ2-5; 10 bases agree with TRBD1. Sequencing used PBMCs. The clonotype was recovered from a man between 25 and 39 years old in good health and CMV-seronegative. CDR3: CASRLDRGKQETQYF. In DNA form, the CDR3 reads TGTGCCAGCAGGCTGGACAGGGGGAAGCAAGAGACCCAGTACTTC.